The 18 T cell receptor beta chains below come from one sample, sequenced in a study of identical twins. Each CDR3 protein is one row after TCRdb ran MiXCR on the 5' RACE reads. The sample has 1.5 million to 2 million distinct CDR3 sequences, 32% seen once. The sequencing sample was made of cord blood. The receptors derive from a newborn girl in good health.

This clonotype has only a few counts. V usage is TRBV7-9 and J usage is TRBJ2-7; possibly TRBD2 for D (6 bases). The V gene lost 1 base and the J gene lost 2 bases, with 9 bases spanning the gap. The CDR3 is made up of 14 amino acids. Germline CDR1 SEHNR, CDR2 FQNEAQ (reference sequence). DNA of the CDR3: TGTGCCAGCAGCTTAGTGGGACTGCCCTACGAGCAGTACTTC. Translating gives CASSLVGLPYEQYF.

The rearrangement joins TRBV3-1 to TRBJ2-5; 10 bases map to TRBD2. In germline, CDR1 is LGHDT, CDR2 YNNKEL (reference sequence). This CDR3 is 16 amino acids long. Germline trimming cut 0 bases from V and 5 bases from J; bases unmatched to any gene: 6. The CDR3 protein is CASSQDLAGARETQYF. CDR3 DNA: TGTGCCAGCAGCCAAGATCTAGCGGGGGCTCGTGAGACCCAGTACTTC.

The chain employs TRBV11-2 and TRBJ1-1; maybe TRBD1 (6 bases). The V end lost 4 bases, the J end lost 5 bases, and 17 bases lay between the germline ends. The CDR3 contains 15 residues. Germline loops: CDR1 SGHAT, CDR2 FQNNGV. CDR3 DNA: TGTGCCAGCAGCTCTTTCAGGGGCGCGGAGACTGAAGCTTTCTTT. It translates to CASSSFRGAETEAFF. Full variable domain (rest looked up from reference TRBV11-2 and TRBJ1-1): EAGVAQSPRYKIIEKRQSVAFWCNPISGHATLYWYQQILGQGPKLLIQFQNNGVVDDSQLPKDRFSAERLKGVDSTLKIQPAKLEDSAVYLCASSSFRGAETEAFFGQGTRLTVV.

Comments on this clonotype: One junction end does not reproduce the germline sequence, and a read error may be involved. The chain recombines TRBV28 with TRBJ1-1; 10 bases are a match to TRBD1. Germline loops: CDR1 MDHEN, CDR2 SYDVKM. The length of the CDR3 is 16 residues. CDR3 coding DNA: TGTGCCAACAGTGGGCGACAGGGGGCCCTGAACACTGAAGCTTTCTTT. Translated, it gives CANSGRQGALNTEAFF.

The V gene is TRBV2, the J gene TRBJ2-1; 7 bases are shared with TRBD2. V trimming: 5 bases; J trimming: 13 bases; junction bases outside the gene matches: 5. The length of the CDR3 is 11 residues. The germline V gene encodes CDR1 SNHLY and CDR2 FYNNEI. The CDR3 nucleotides read TGTGCCAGCAGTCTAGCGGAGACCCAGTTCTTC. It translates to CASSLAETQFF.

This clonotype turned up a few times. The chain recombines TRBV11-2 with TRBJ1-2; 9 nucleotides match TRBD1. After removal of 4 bases from V and 2 bases from J, the junction contained 8 bases not matched to a gene. Germline assignment: CDR1 SGHAT and CDR2 FQNNGV. This CDR3 region has 16 residues. The chain's CDR3 is CASSSNRGPTNYGYTF. The CDR3 coding sequence is TGTGCCAGCAGCTCGAACAGGGGGCCAACAAACTATGGCTACACCTTC.

The table lists this clonotype with many counts. The rearrangement links TRBV7-9 to TRBJ1-2; D gene uncertain. The germline CDR1 and CDR2 sequences are SEHNR and FQNEAQ (reference sequence). Trimming removed 1 base at V and 3 bases at J, with 6 bases between. The CDR3 loop spans 13 amino acids. The CDR3 region is CASSLGSYYGYTF. The CDR3 nucleotides are TGTGCCAGCAGCTTAGGGTCCTACTATGGCTACACCTTC.

This clonotype was counted a few times. V and J are TRBV27 and TRBJ2-3; possibly TRBD1 for D (5 bases). Trimming removed 7 bases from V and 1 base from J, with 12 bases in between. In germline, CDR1 is MNHEY, CDR2 SMNVEV (reference sequence). The CDR3 contains 14 residues. CDR3 in DNA: TGTGCCAGCAAGGGGTCTTCACGCACAGATACGCAGTATTTT. Encoded protein: CASKGSSRTDTQYF.

The rearrangement uses TRBV5-1 and TRBJ2-7; D uncertain. The V gene lost 1 base and the J gene lost 1 base, with 15 bases spanning the gap. CDR1 is SGHRS, CDR2 YFSETQ, per germline. This CDR3 has 16 residues. CDR3 coding DNA: TGCGCCAGCAGCTTGCTCCCGTTAAGAGAGTCCTACGAGCAGTACTTC. Amino acids: CASSLLPLRESYEQYF.

The rearrangement links TRBV6-6 to TRBJ1-4; D may be TRBD1 (5 bases). The CDR3 has 15 residues. Trimming removed 2 bases from V and 1 base from J, with 8 bases in between. Germline CDR1 and CDR2: MNHNY and SVGAGI (reference sequence). Here the CDR3 DNA reads TGTGCCAGCAGTTACCCAGGGCAAACTAATGAAAAACTGTTTTTT. As protein: CASSYPGQTNEKLFF.

Notes on this clonotype: This may be a read error: a much more frequent sequence differs by one nucleotide. The gene calls are TRBV29-1 and TRBJ2-5; no clear D. This CDR3 region has 12 residues. V was cut by 6 bases and J by 11 bases, with 19 bases left in between. From germline, CDR1 is SQVTM and CDR2 ANQGSEA. The CDR3 here is CSVDQKGNEQYF. CDR3 DNA: TGCAGCGTCGACCAGAAAGGGAATGAGCAGTACTTC. The full variable domain, with the rest looked up from reference TRBV29-1 and TRBJ2-5, is SAVISQKPSRDICQRGTSLTIQCQVDSQVTMMFWYRQQPGQSLTLIATANQGSEATYESGFVIDKFPISRPNLTFSTLTVSNMSPEDSSIYLCSVDQKGNEQYFGPGTRLLVL.

This clonotype has only a few counts. J is TRBJ2-5 and V is TRBV20-1; a weak D match, TRBD2 (6 bases). The germline CDR1 and CDR2 sequences are DFQATT and SNEGSKA (reference sequence). The CDR3 totals 14 residues. Trimming stripped 3 bases from V and 3 bases from J, with 14 bases between. The CDR3 reads CSARFRDLKETQYF. CDR3 sequence (DNA): TGCAGTGCTAGGTTCCGGGACTTAAAAGAGACCCAGTACTTC.

Only a few counts were recorded for this clonotype. V gene TRBV2 combines with J gene TRBJ1-1; D is unclear. CDR1 SNHLY and CDR2 FYNNEI come from the germline V gene. This CDR3 is built from 14 residues. The germline V and J ends were trimmed by 4 bases and 2 bases, with 11 bases remaining between them. Here the CDR3 reads CASSAGRVNTEAFF. The CDR3 DNA is TGTGCCAGCAGTGCGGGTAGGGTTAACACTGAAGCTTTCTTT.

The CDR3 coding sequence is TGCAGCGTCTGGGACCTCTCCTACGAGCAGTACTTC. Its protein product is CSVWDLSYEQYF. The chain uses TRBV29-1 and TRBJ2-7, with D possibly being TRBD1 or TRBD2 (5 bases each). The CDR3 runs to 12 residues. The V gene lost 6 bases and the J gene lost 0 bases, with 9 bases spanning the gap. Germline lookup yields CDR1 SQVTM and CDR2 ANQGSEA.

This clonotype showed up just a few times. The rearrangement joins TRBV20-1 to TRBJ1-2; D ambiguous. Germline V gene lookup returns CDR1 DFQATT and CDR2 SNEGSKA (reference sequence). This CDR3 has 13 residues. Trimming cost V 3 bases and J 3 bases, with 11 bases left between them. As DNA, the CDR3 is TGCAGTGCTAGGCCGGCTGCGGACTATGGCTACACCTTC. Amino acid sequence: CSARPAADYGYTF.

This clonotype has only a few counts. The chain combines TRBV20-1 with TRBJ1-2; TRBD1 matches 11 bases. The CDR3 is made up of 16 amino acids. The V gene end was trimmed by 8 bases and the J gene end by 8 bases; junction bases not matched to a gene: 19. The germline V gene encodes CDR1 DFQATT and CDR2 SNEGSKA (reference sequence). CDR3 loop: CSSTITGTGGRGGYTF. The CDR3 nucleotides are TGCAGTTCCACGATAACCGGGACAGGGGGTAGAGGGGGCTACACCTTC.

V is TRBV5-1 and J is TRBJ1-1; 7 bases are shared with TRBD1. The CDR3 loop spans 18 amino acids. Germline V CDR1 and CDR2: SGHRS, YFSETQ. After removal of 2 bases from V and 3 bases from J, the junction contained 16 bases not matched to a gene. The CDR3 loop reads CASSFNLRTGTEDTEAFF. Here the CDR3 DNA reads TGCGCCAGCAGCTTTAACTTAAGAACCGGGACAGAAGACACTGAAGCTTTCTTT. Supplemented by reference TRBV5-1 and TRBJ1-1, the full variable domain reads KAGVTQTPRYLIKTRGQQVTLSCSPISGHRSVSWYQQTPGQGLQFLFEYFSETQRNKGNFPGRFSGRQFSNSRSEMNVSTLELGDSALYLCASSFNLRTGTEDTEAFFGQGTRLTVV.

This chain uses TRBV5-1 with TRBJ2-3, with D possibly matching TRBD2 (6 bases). CDR3 size: 15 residues. CDR1 is SGHRS, CDR2 YFSETQ, per germline. V lost 4 bases, J lost 7 bases, and 19 bases lay in between. This chain's CDR3 is CASSHGLTGVNTQYF. The CDR3 region has the DNA TGCGCCAGCAGCCACGGACTAACGGGAGTAAATACGCAGTATTTT.